Below are 27 T cell receptor beta chains sequenced from a single sample in a study of identical twins. In TCRdb, the 5' RACE reads were re-called with MiXCR into one record per CDR3 protein. The sample comprises more than 650,000 distinct CDR3 sequences, 5.5% to 7.5% of which are singletons, and about 2% rests with the top ten. Sequenced: naive T cells sorted from blood. These receptors were taken from a man aged 18 to 29 in good health.

This clonotype was seen repeatedly, ten times or more. This chain connects TRBV11-2 to TRBJ2-7; D gene uncertain. This CDR3 region has 14 residues. CDR1 is SGHAT and CDR2 is FQNNGV in the germline V gene. The germline V and J ends were trimmed by 0 bases and 2 bases, with 8 bases remaining between them. CDR3 nucleotide sequence: TGTGCCAGCAGCTTAGATATTGCCCCCTACGAGCAGTACTTC. Its translation: CASSLDIAPYEQYF.

This clonotype came up a few times. This chain links TRBV11-1 with TRBJ2-1; 9 positions match TRBD2. V dropped 5 bases and J dropped 9; count of bases not matched to a gene: 11. Germline V CDR1 and CDR2: SGHAT, FQDESV (reference sequence). The CDR3 covers 15 residues. The DNA for the CDR3 is TGTGCCAGCAGCCCCGGGACTAGCATCTTGGTTGAGCAGTTCTTC. Amino acid sequence: CASSPGTSILVEQFF. The variable domain in full, with the rest retrieved from reference TRBV11-1 and TRBJ2-1, is EAEVAQSPRYKITEKSQAVAFWCDPISGHATLYWYRQILGQGPELLVQFQDESVVDDSQLPKDRFSAERLKGVDSTLKIQPAELGDSAMYLCASSPGTSILVEQFFGPGTRLTVL.

Ten or more counts support this clonotype. V and J are TRBV5-1 and TRBJ2-7; D gene unclear. Germline-derived CDR1 and CDR2 are SGHRS and YFSETQ. Trimming pared 3 bases from V and 5 bases from J, leaving 9 bases between. The CDR3 contains 12 residues. For the CDR3, the DNA is TGCGCCAGCAGCTCCACGGTCCACGAGCAGTACTTC. It yields the protein CASSSTVHEQYF.

This clonotype was counted ten times or more. This rearrangement joins TRBV29-1 to TRBJ2-2, with TRBD2 identical over 12 bases. Germline loops: CDR1 SQVTM, CDR2 ANQGSEA. The V gene end was trimmed by 6 bases and the J gene end by 6 bases; junction bases not matched to a gene: 5. This CDR3 region has 14 residues. The CDR3 DNA follows: TGCAGCGTCGGACTAGCGGGATGGGCCGGGGAGCTGTTTTTT. Protein: CSVGLAGWAGELFF.

A few counts support this clonotype. The chain joins TRBV24-1 to TRBJ2-2, with a possible D match to TRBD1 (6 bases). Germline V gives CDR1 KGHDR, CDR2 SFDVKD. The germline V and J ends were trimmed by 9 bases and 0 bases, with 16 bases remaining between them. This CDR3 has 16 amino acids. The CDR3 bases are TGTGCCACCGGGGGCAGTTATCCTTCGAACACCGGGGAGCTGTTTTTT. Protein product: CATGGSYPSNTGELFF.

This clonotype has ten or more counts. The chain recombines TRBV7-2 with TRBJ1-1, with D possibly TRBD1 on 6 matching bases. In germline, CDR1 is SGHTA, CDR2 FQGNSA. CDR3 size: 15 residues. V was pared by 5 bases and J by 0 bases, with 13 bases between. The CDR3 loop is CASSLADSMNTEAFF. CDR3 DNA sequence: TGTGCCAGCAGCCTCGCGGACAGCATGAACACTGAAGCTTTCTTT.

This clonotype was detected ten times or more. The chain combines TRBV27 with TRBJ1-2; TRBD1 matches 10 bases. The CDR3 has 14 amino acids. Germline values: CDR1 MNHEY, CDR2 SMNVEV (reference sequence). With V trimmed by 3 bases and J by 10 bases, 8 bases remained unmatched. The CDR3 spells CASSLGPGTGDYTF. The CDR3 DNA is TGTGCCAGCAGTTTGGGACCCGGGACAGGGGACTACACCTTC.

CDR3 protein: CASSKPTGSSTYEQYF. DNA of the CDR3: TGTGCCAGCAGTAAACCAACAGGGAGCAGTACCTACGAGCAGTACTTC. The rearrangement uses TRBV6-2 or TRBV6-3 and TRBJ2-7, with D perhaps matching TRBD1 (6 bases). The germline V gene has CDR1 MNHEY and CDR2 SVGEGT. The CDR3 runs to 16 residues. Trimming cost V 5 bases and J 2 bases, with 19 bases left between them.

This clonotype appeared many times. The chain has TRBV12-3 or TRBV12-4 and TRBJ1-3; D gene unclear. The CDR3 has 16 amino acids. V was clipped by 7 bases and J by 0 bases, with 16 bases between them. DNA for the CDR3: TGTGCCAGCACCCCGGGGTGGCAAACCTCTGGAAACACCATATATTTT. Its protein is CASTPGWQTSGNTIYF.

This clonotype came up many times. This chain joins TRBV5-1 and TRBJ2-1; TRBD1 might be the D (5 bases). Trimming shortened V by 0 bases and J by 3 bases, and 10 bases separated the two germline ends. Germline V CDR1 and CDR2: SGHRS, YFSETQ. The CDR3 loop spans 15 amino acids. DNA for the CDR3: TGCGCCAGCAGCTTGGTGCAGGGAAGCTACAATGAGCAGTTCTTC. Protein sequence: CASSLVQGSYNEQFF.

This clonotype occurred many times. The chain uses TRBV20-1 and TRBJ1-1; the D gene is possibly TRBD1 (6 bases). V was cut by 3 bases and J by 6 bases, with 8 bases left in between. Germline V gene lookup returns CDR1 DFQATT and CDR2 SNEGSKA (reference sequence). The CDR3 totals 11 residues. The CDR3 DNA reads TGCAGTGCTAGTGAGGGGGCTGAAGCTTTCTTT. It codes for CSASEGAEAFF.

The chain recombines TRBV20-1 with TRBJ1-3; TRBD1 agrees at 7 bases. The J segment lost 4 bases and the V segment lost 5 bases, leaving 5 bases of the junction unmatched. The CDR3 is made up of 13 amino acids. Germline CDR1 and CDR2: DFQATT and SNEGSKA (reference sequence). In nucleotides, the CDR3 is TGCAGTGCTCTACAGGGGACAGGAAACACCATATATTTT. Protein product: CSALQGTGNTIYF.

This clonotype was recorded a few times. This chain connects TRBV27 to TRBJ1-5; no reliable D call. V was clipped by 7 bases and J by 0 bases, with 10 bases between them. In germline, CDR1 is MNHEY, CDR2 SMNVEV (reference sequence). The CDR3 runs to 14 residues. CDR3: CASKGGRSNQPQHF. CDR3 nucleotide sequence: TGTGCCAGCAAAGGAGGTCGTAGCAATCAGCCCCAGCATTTT.

This chain uses TRBV20-1 with TRBJ2-5, with D maybe TRBD1 (6 bases). The V end lost 7 bases, the J end lost 5 bases, and 11 bases lay between the germline ends. Germline assignment: CDR1 DFQATT and CDR2 SNEGSKA (reference sequence). The CDR3 length is 11 residues. DNA of the CDR3: TGCAGTGTACCTAGGGGGGAGACCCAGTACTTC. Translating it yields CSVPRGETQYF.

This clonotype came up a few times. The gene calls are TRBV5-1 and TRBJ2-3, with TRBD1 matching over 11 bases. This CDR3 contains 16 residues. Germline V gene data show CDR1 as SGHRS and CDR2 as YFSETQ. V dropped 4 bases and J dropped 2; count of bases not matched to a gene: 6. In nucleotides, the CDR3 is TGCGCCAGCAGCACTCCGGGACAGGGGGACACAGATACGCAGTATTTT. This gives the protein CASSTPGQGDTDTQYF.

This clonotype was observed many times. CDR3 sequence reads: CASSLAHAYEQYF. DNA of the CDR3: TGCGCCAGCAGCTTGGCACACGCCTACGAGCAGTACTTC. This rearrangement joins TRBV5-1 to TRBJ2-7; D unresolved. Germline assignment: CDR1 SGHRS and CDR2 YFSETQ. The CDR3 contains 13 residues. With 0 bases removed from V and 2 bases from J, the gap between germline ends came to 6 bases. The full variable domain, in which reference TRBV5-1 and TRBJ2-7 provide the parts outside the CDR3, is KAGVTQTPRYLIKTRGQQVTLSCSPISGHRSVSWYQQTPGQGLQFLFEYFSETQRNKGNFPGRFSGRQFSNSRSEMNVSTLELGDSALYLCASSLAHAYEQYFGPGTRLTVT.

This clonotype was observed many times. The gene calls are TRBV10-3 and TRBJ2-1; 7 bases agree with TRBD2. In germline, CDR1 is ENHRY, CDR2 SYGVKD. This CDR3 comprises 11 residues. The trim removed 7 bases at V and 8 bases at J, leaving 2 bases unmatched. This CDR3 is CAITAGDEQFF. The DNA for the CDR3 is TGTGCCATCACGGCGGGGGATGAGCAGTTCTTC.

This clonotype was counted ten times or more. This chain links TRBV7-3 with TRBJ1-1, with TRBD1 matching 12 bases. The CDR3 totals 16 residues. CDR1 SGHTA and CDR2 FQGTGA come from the germline V gene. V trimming: 2 bases; J trimming: 5 bases; junction bases outside the gene matches: 6. The chain's CDR3 is CASSLWDRGHGTEAFF. CDR3 nucleotide sequence: TGTGCCAGCAGCTTATGGGACAGGGGGCACGGAACTGAAGCTTTCTTT.

The chain recombines TRBV6-2 or TRBV6-3 with TRBJ2-7; either TRBD1 or TRBD2 may supply D (5 bases each). The V gene's germline CDR1 is MNHEY and CDR2 SVGEGT. Trimming left V 6 bases short and J 3 bases short, with 15 bases between. CDR3 length equals 14 residues. In nucleotides, the CDR3 is TGTGCCAGCAGCCTGTGGGGGACCCTCTACGAGCAGTACTTC. It yields the protein CASSLWGTLYEQYF.

Ten or more counts support this clonotype. The chain joins TRBV12-3 or TRBV12-4 to TRBJ2-3, with a possible D match to TRBD2 (5 bases). V was clipped by 2 bases and J by 2 bases, with 8 bases between them. The CDR3 has 14 amino acids. CDR3 residues: CASSLFDYTDTQYF. The CDR3 nucleotides read TGTGCCAGCAGTTTATTTGACTACACAGATACGCAGTATTTT.

This clonotype has ten or more counts. The gene calls are TRBV29-1 and TRBJ2-6; D is perhaps TRBD2 (7 bases). Looked up from germline, CDR1 is SQVTM and CDR2 is ANQGSEA. Trimming removed 6 bases at V and 2 bases at J, with 17 bases between. The CDR3 consists of 16 residues. The CDR3 reads CSVWGAGEPGANVLTF. The CDR3 bases are TGCAGCGTCTGGGGGGCGGGAGAACCTGGGGCCAACGTCCTGACTTTC.

This clonotype was recorded at least ten times. This chain links TRBV12-3 or TRBV12-4 with TRBJ1-2; D possibly corresponds to TRBD1 (5 bases). This CDR3 spans 12 amino acids. V gave up 4 bases and J gave up 10 bases, with 13 bases separating them. In nucleotides, the CDR3 is TGTGCCAGCAGTTCCAGACAGCTTCCCTACACCTTC. Amino acid sequence: CASSSRQLPYTF.

This clonotype was detected many times. The J gene is TRBJ2-1, the V gene TRBV25-1; D is possibly TRBD1 (6 bases). Germline V gene data show CDR1 as MGHDK and CDR2 as SYGVNS. The CDR3 length is 14 residues. V lost 4 bases to trimming and J lost 2 bases, with 9 bases between them. The CDR3 region has the DNA TGTGCCAGCAGTGGGACAGTTGCCTACAATGAGCAGTTCTTC. Residues: CASSGTVAYNEQFF.

This clonotype was observed a few times. The V call is TRBV15, the J call TRBJ2-4; D might be TRBD2 (6 bases). Trimming removed 3 bases at V and 1 base at J, with 13 bases between. CDR1 and CDR2 (germline): LNHNV, YYDKDF (reference sequence). The CDR3 spans 16 residues. The CDR3 here is CATSSGGRLAKNIQYF. The DNA of the CDR3 is TGTGCCACCAGCAGTGGTGGGAGGCTCGCCAAAAACATTCAGTACTTC. Using reference TRBV15 and TRBJ2-4 for the parts outside the CDR3, the full variable domain is DAMVIQNPRYQVTQFGKPVTLSCSQTLNHNVMYWYQQKSSQAPKLLFHYYDKDFNNEADTPDNFQSRRPNTSFCFLDIRSPGLGDTAMYLCATSSGGRLAKNIQYFGAGTRLSVL.

The V and J genes are TRBV11-2 and TRBJ2-1; 14 bases match TRBD2. V lost 11 bases and J lost 0; bases outside the gene matches: 15. The CDR3 runs 19 residues. CDR1 SGHAT and CDR2 FQNNGV come from the germline V gene. CDR3 protein: CASQKGLAGVRGSYNEQFF. The DNA of the CDR3 is TGTGCCTCCCAAAAGGGACTAGCGGGAGTAAGGGGCTCCTACAATGAGCAGTTCTTC.

This clonotype was counted a few times. V gene TRBV30 combines with J gene TRBJ2-3, with D possibly TRBD2 on 6 matching bases. The CDR3 runs 15 residues. CDR1 and CDR2 (germline): GTSNPN, SVGIG (reference sequence). V gave up 3 bases and J gave up 1 base, with 14 bases separating them. The CDR3 nucleotides read TGTGCCTGGAGAGTGTGGAGGGACCGCACAGATACGCAGTATTTT. This gives the protein CAWRVWRDRTDTQYF.

This clonotype was recorded at least ten times. The CDR3 loop reads CASSPRGISGAATGNEQFF. DNA for the CDR3: TGTGCCAGCAGCCCCCGTGGTATAAGTGGGGCGGCCACGGGGAATGAGCAGTTCTTC. The chain uses TRBV9 and TRBJ2-1, with D perhaps assigned TRBD1 or TRBD2 (5 bases each). Germline V lookup: CDR1 SGDLS, CDR2 YYNGEE. CDR3 length: 19 residues. The V end lost 4 bases, the J end lost 7 bases, and 30 bases lay between the germline ends. The full variable domain, rest sourced from reference TRBV9 and TRBJ2-1, is DSGVTQTPKHLITATGQRVTLRCSPRSGDLSVYWYQQSLDQGLQFLIQYYNGEERAKGNILERFSAQQFPDLHSELNLSSLELGDSALYFCASSPRGISGAATGNEQFFGPGTRLTVL.